Below are 4 T cell receptor beta chains sequenced from a single sample in a study of PD-1 blockade in classical Hodgkin lymphoma. Data came from immunoSEQ multiplex PCR; TCRdb stores just in-frame clones and leaves some out. The sample lists roughly 100,000 clones; under 95% were seen once. Time point defined: cycle 4 day 1 (C4D1), after less than 7 weeks of nivolumab. Patients all relapsed after autologous stem cell transplantation, and there was variation in brentuximab vedotin exposure. This sample comprised peripheral blood mononuclear cells (PBMCs), obtained before the fourth cycle of nivolumab. The receptor set was obtained from a human donor with classical Hodgkin lymphoma.

This clone was observed once. This rearrangement joins TRBV15 to TRBJ1-3; TRBD1 might be the D (6 bases). Germline V gene sequence: CDR1 LNHNV, CDR2 YYDKDF (reference sequence). This CDR3 has 14 amino acids. V lost 3 bases and J 0 bases, leaving 6 bases between the germline ends. The CDR3 reads CATSRGASGNTIYF. The CDR3 region has the DNA TGTGCCACCAGCAGGGGGGCCTCTGGAAACACCATATATTTT.

V is TRBV23-1 and J is TRBJ2-1; D tentatively fits TRBD1 or TRBD2 (5 bases each). TRBV23-1 is labeled an ORF, and its function is uncertain. V dropped 2 bases and J dropped 4 bases, with 21 bases sitting between them. The CDR3 has 18 residues. The CDR3 region is CASSQPKGPGPLYNEQFF. In DNA form, the CDR3 reads TGCGCCAGCAGTCAACCCAAAGGCCCGGGACCTCTTTACAATGAGCAGTTCTTC.

Here the CDR3 DNA reads TGTGCCAGCAGCGACAGGGGAATGAACACTGAAGCTTTCTTT. Translating it yields CASSDRGMNTEAFF. This chain uses TRBV7-9 with TRBJ1-1, with TRBD1 matching 8 bases. V was pared by 5 bases and J by 0 bases, with 2 bases of the junction left unmatched. The CDR3 runs to 14 residues. Germline V gene sequence: CDR1 SEHNR, CDR2 FQNEAQ (reference sequence).

This sequence joins TRBV2 and TRBJ2-1; D is unresolved. Looked up from germline, CDR1 is SNHLY and CDR2 is FYNNEI. The CDR3 is made up of 15 amino acids. Trimming stripped 7 bases from V and 7 bases from J, with 20 bases between. This CDR3 reads CASTPLLALGNEQFF. CDR3 coding DNA: TGTGCCAGCACTCCCCTGCTGGCTCTGGGGAATGAGCAGTTCTTC.